The clone carrying this T cell receptor beta chain was seen many times. Its antigen is unknown. This CDR3 has 16 amino acids. The germline V gene has CDR1 SGHTA and CDR2 FQGNSA. Between the trimmed V and J ends, which lost 5 bases and 0 bases, there was a span of 13 bases. One entry per CDR3 protein results from TCRdb running MiXCR on the reads. The data hold about 350,000 distinct CDR3 sequences, with roughly 36% observed a single time. The sample comes from a study of T cell repertoires in cytomegalovirus infection. General study points: Ex vivo, HLA-C-restricted CMV-specific TCR beta clonotypes prevailed over the rest of the response. Identification of carriers of CMV plus the relevant HLA was achieved through cumulative public TCR beta family frequency.

The receptor was isolated from a human donor in good health (CMV status not recorded). Some clones in this sample may be carry-over from other donors' samples. Sequencing was performed on cultured PBMCs, taken from culture after CMV antigen stimulation. The chain has TRBV7-2 and TRBJ2-2; D not certain. The DNA of the CDR3 is TGTGCCAGCAGCCACCAGCCTATATCGAACACCGGGGAGCTGTTTTTT. Protein product: CASSHQPISNTGELFF.